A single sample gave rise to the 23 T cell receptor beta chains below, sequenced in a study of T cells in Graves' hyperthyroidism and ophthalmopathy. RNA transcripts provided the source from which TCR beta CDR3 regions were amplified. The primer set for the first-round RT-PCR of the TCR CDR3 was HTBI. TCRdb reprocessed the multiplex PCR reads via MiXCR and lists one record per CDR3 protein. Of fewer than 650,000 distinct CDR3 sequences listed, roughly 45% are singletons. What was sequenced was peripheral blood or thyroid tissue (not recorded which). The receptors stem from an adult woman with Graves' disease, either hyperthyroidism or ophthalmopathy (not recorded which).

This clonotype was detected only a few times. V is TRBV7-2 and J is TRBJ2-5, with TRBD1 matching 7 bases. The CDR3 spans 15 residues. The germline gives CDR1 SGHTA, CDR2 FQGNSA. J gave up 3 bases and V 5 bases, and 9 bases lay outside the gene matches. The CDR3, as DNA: TGTGCCAGCAGCCCGATCCGGGACAGAAAAGAGACCCAGTACTTC. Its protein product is CASSPIRDRKETQYF.

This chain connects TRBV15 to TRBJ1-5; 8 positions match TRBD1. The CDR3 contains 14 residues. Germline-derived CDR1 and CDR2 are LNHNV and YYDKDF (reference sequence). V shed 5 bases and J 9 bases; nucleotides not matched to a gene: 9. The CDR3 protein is CATSHRQGITPQHF. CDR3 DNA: TGTGCCACCAGCCATCGACAGGGGATAACGCCCCAGCATTTT.

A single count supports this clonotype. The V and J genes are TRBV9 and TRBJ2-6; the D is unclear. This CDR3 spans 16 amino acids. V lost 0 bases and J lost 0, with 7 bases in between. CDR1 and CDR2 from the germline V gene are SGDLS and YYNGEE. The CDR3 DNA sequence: TGTGCCAGCAGCGTAGGTACGGTCTCTGGGGCCAACGTCCTGACTTTC. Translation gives CASSVGTVSGANVLTF.

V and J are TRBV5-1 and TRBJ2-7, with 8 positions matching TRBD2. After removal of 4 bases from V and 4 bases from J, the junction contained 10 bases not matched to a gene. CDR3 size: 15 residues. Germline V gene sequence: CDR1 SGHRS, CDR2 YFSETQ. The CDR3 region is CASSVSGTRVYEQYF. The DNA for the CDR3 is TGCGCCAGCAGCGTTAGCGGGACCCGCGTTTACGAGCAGTACTTC.

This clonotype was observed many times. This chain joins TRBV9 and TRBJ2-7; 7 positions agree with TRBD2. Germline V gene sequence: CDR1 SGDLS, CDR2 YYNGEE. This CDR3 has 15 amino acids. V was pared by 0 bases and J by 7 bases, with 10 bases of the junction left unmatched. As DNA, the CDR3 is TGTGCCAGCAGCGTAGACGGGAGGAGTTCGAGGGAGCAGTACTTC. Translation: CASSVDGRSSREQYF.

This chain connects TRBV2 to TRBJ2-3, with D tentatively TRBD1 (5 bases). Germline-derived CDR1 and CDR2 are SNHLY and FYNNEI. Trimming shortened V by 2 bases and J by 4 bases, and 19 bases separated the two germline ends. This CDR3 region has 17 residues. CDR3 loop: CASSEFRQGVFADTQYF. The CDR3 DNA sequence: TGTGCCAGCAGTGAATTCCGACAAGGGGTCTTTGCAGATACGCAGTATTTT.

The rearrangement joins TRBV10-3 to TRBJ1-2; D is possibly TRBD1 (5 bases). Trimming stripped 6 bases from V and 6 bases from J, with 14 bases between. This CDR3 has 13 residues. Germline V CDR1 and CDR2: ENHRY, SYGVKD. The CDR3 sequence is CAISGSGDDGYTF. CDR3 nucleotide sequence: TGTGCCATCAGCGGTTCCGGGGACGATGGCTACACCTTC.

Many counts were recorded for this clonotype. The CDR3, as DNA: TGCGCCAGCAGCCATGGGGACTACTCCTACGAGCAGTACTTC. The encoded protein is CASSHGDYSYEQYF. The gene calls are TRBV4-1 and TRBJ2-7; TRBD2 matches at 7 bases. Losses at the gene ends were 3 bases for V and 0 bases for J; bases not matched to a gene: 2. Germline values: CDR1 MGHRA, CDR2 YSYEKL. CDR3 size: 14 residues.

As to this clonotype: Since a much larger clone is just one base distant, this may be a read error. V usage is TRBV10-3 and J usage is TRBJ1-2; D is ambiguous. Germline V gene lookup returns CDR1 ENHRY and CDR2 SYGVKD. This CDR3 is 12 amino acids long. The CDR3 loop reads CATSLRRVDYAF. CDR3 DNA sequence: TGTGCCACCTCCCTCCGGAGGGTTGACTACGCCTTC.

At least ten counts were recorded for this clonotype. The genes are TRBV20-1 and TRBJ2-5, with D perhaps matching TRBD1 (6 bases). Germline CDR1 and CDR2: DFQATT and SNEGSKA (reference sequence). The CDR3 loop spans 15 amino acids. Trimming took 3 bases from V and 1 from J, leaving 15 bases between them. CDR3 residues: CSASLTGSFQETQYF. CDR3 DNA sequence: TGCAGTGCTAGCCTGACAGGCAGCTTCCAAGAGACCCAGTACTTC.

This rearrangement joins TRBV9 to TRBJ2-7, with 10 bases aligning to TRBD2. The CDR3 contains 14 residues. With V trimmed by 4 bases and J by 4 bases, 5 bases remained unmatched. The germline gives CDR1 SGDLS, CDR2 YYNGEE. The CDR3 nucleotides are TGTGCCAGCAGCCCGCAGCGGGAGGGTTACGAGCAGTACTTC. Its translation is CASSPQREGYEQYF.

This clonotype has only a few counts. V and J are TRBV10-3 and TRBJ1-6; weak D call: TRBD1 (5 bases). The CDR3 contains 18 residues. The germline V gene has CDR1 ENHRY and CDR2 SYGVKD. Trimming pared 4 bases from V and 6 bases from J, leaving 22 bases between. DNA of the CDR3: TGTGCCATCAGTGTCGAACAGAAAGGGGCTATCGGTAATTCACCCCTCCACTTT. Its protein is CAISVEQKGAIGNSPLHF.

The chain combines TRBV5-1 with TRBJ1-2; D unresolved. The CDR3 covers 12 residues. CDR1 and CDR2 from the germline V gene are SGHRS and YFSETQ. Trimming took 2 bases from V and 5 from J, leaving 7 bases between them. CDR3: CASSFKPYGYTF. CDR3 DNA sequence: TGCGCCAGCAGCTTCAAGCCGTATGGCTACACCTTC.

CDR3 protein: CASSPGQGVTYEQYF. CDR3 DNA sequence: TGCGCCAGCAGCCCGGGACAGGGGGTTACCTACGAGCAGTACTTC. The chain is built from TRBV5-1 and TRBJ2-7; 11 positions agree with TRBD1. Germline CDR1 SGHRS, CDR2 YFSETQ. The CDR3 extends over 15 amino acids. V was clipped by 4 bases and J by 2 bases; unmatched bases: 5.

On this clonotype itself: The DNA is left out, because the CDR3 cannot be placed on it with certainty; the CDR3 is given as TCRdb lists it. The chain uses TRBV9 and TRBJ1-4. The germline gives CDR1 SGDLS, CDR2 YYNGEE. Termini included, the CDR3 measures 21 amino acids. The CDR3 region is CDSSFYICSAQNEQASEKLFF.

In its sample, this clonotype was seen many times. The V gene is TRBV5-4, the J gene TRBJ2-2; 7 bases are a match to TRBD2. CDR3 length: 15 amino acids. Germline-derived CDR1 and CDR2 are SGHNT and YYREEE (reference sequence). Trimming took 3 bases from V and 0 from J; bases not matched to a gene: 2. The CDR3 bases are TGTGCCAGCAGCTCCGGGACTACGAACACCGGGGAGCTGTTTTTT. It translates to CASSSGTTNTGELFF.

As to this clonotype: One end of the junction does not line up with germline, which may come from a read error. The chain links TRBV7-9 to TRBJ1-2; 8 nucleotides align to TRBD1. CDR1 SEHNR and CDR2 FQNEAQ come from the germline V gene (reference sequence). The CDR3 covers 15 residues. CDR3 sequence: CASSSTGGTRYGYTF. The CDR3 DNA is TGTGCCAGCAGCTCAACAGGGGGGACCCGCTATGGCTATACCTTC.

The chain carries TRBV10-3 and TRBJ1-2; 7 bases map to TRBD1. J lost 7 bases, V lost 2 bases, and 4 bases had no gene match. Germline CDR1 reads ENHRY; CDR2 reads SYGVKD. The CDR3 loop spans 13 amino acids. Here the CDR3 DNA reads TGTGCCATCAGTGAGAGAGACAGGGCTGGCTACACCTTC. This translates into CAISERDRAGYTF.

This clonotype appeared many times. CDR3 DNA: TGTGCCAGCAGCTTGGCGGGGTACCAAGAGACCCAGTACTTC. This encodes CASSLAGYQETQYF. The genes are TRBV5-6 and TRBJ2-5, with D possibly TRBD2 on 5 matching bases. The CDR3 sequence is 14 residues long. CDR1 is SGHDT, CDR2 YYEEEE, per germline. Trimming cost V 0 bases and J 0 bases, with 6 bases left between them.

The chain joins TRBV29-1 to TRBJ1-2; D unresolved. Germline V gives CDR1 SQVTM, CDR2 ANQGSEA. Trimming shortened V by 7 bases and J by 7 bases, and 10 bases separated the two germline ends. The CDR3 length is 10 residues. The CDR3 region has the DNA TGCAGCGGCATGGACGGTGGCTACACCTTC. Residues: CSGMDGGYTF.

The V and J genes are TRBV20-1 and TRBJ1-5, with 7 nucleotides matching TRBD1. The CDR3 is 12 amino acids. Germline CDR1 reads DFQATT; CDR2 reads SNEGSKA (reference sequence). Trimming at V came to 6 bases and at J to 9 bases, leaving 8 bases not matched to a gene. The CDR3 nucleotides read TGCAGTGCCATACAGGGGATAGGGCCCCAGCATTTT. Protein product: CSAIQGIGPQHF.

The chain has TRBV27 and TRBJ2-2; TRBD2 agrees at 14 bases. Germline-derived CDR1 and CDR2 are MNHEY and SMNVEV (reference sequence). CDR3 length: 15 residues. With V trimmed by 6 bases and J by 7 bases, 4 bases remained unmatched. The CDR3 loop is CASSRLAGGNGELFF. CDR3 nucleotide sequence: TGTGCCAGCAGCAGACTAGCGGGAGGGAACGGGGAGCTGTTTTTT.

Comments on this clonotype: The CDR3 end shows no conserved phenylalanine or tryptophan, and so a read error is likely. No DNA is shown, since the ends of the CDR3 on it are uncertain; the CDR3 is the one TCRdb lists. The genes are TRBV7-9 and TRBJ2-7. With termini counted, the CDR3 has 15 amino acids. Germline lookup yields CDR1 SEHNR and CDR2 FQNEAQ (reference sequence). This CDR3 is CASSLAGVRLPTSST.